The present T cell receptor (beta chain) was sequenced within a study of somatic mutations in cytotoxic T cells in rheumatoid arthritis. Looking at the study overall: Prior to any treatment and right after diagnosis, patient blood (approximately 30 ml EDTA) was drawn. Regarding the study as a whole: In about an eighth of the roughly 65 patients, the largest CD8+ clone exceeded 20% of CD8+ cells.

Positive magnetic bead selection was used to isolate CD4+ and CD8+ cells; purity was checked by flow cytometry. Here immunoSEQ multiplex PCR was the method, and the copy in TCRdb shows in-frame clones only, minus some. The sample consists of 7,500 to 9,000 clones, more than 60% of them appearing once. As concerns this clone: Its antigen is still unknown.

J gave up 4 bases and V 1 base, and 5 bases lay outside the gene matches. The CDR3 has 15 amino acids. Germline-derived CDR1 and CDR2 are MDHEN and SYDVKM. V and J are TRBV28 and TRBJ1-1; 8 positions agree with TRBD1. The source of this sequence is an adult with rheumatoid arthritis. Sequencing was performed on CD8+ T cells sorted from blood. The CDR3 nucleotides are TGTGCCAGCAGTTTATTGGCAGGGGGCGGCACTGAAGCTTTCTTT. Amino acids: CASSLLAGGGTEAFF.